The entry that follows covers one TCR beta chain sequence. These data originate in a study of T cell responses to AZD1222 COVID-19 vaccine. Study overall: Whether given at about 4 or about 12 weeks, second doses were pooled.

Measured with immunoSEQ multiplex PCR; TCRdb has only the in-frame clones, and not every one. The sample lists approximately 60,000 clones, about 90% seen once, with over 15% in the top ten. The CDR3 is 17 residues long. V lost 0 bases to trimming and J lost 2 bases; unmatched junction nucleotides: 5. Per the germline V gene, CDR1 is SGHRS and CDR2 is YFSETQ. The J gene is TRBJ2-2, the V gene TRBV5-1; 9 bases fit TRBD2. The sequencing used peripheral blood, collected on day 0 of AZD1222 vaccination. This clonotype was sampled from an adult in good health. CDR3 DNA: TGCGCCAGCAGCTTGGGGCTAGCGGGATCTAACACCGGGGAGCTGTTTTTT. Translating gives CASSLGLAGSNTGELFF.